The TCR beta chain described here comes from a study of blood T cell repertoires in COVID-19 (dated by TCRdb to 2018 to 2021). The study in broad terms: Samples covering the acute and convalescent phases of COVID-19 were provided by collaborators in the United States, Italy and Spain. The material from the prospective study consisted of cDNA or gDNA derived from T cells, B-cell-depleted T cells, or PBMCs. The dataset comprised deeply sampled blood TCRbeta repertoires from subjects exposed to, actively infected with, or recovered from COVID-19. A freely available public database, intended as a resource for researchers studying the immune response to SARS-CoV-2, is where the repertoires were released. Samples came from the ongoing ImmuneRACE study (first 160 participants) plus 1,254 subjects from 6 global collaborators. A de-identified subject ID, COVID-19 status, age in years and sex were almost always included in the sample metadata. Where available, HLA class I and class II types were taken from metadata supplied by the sample provider and were not determined by assay-based typing. Here is what the overall study found, with its caveats: The amount of clinical and demographic metadata varied by source and participant and was provided uncurated.

This clone occurred once. Its antigen remains unidentified. One base away there is no much larger clone; base qualities are not given. The immunoSEQ Assay, a bias-controlled multiplex PCR, was used to amplify TCRbeta CDR3 regions from genomic DNA. For the original study's pipeline: Within the assay, amplification of reference gene primers was used to estimate how many nucleated cells each sample contained. Sequence reads were collapsed and filtered to measure the absolute abundance of every unique TCRbeta CDR3 rearrangement. For each sample, productive Simpson clonality was calculated by taking the square root of Simpson's diversity index across productive rearrangements. TCRdb holds this immuneACCESS table with in-frame rearrangements only. Some clones are missing; in checked studies, unresolved V genes explain under half, and the rest has no known cause. V, J and clone size were drawn from that table, and D and trimming were deduced from the DNA. Counted in this sample were hundreds of thousands of clones; 80% to 90% of them appeared once. The biggest ten clones account for 7.8% of the sample.

Samples from volunteer blood donors who had recovered from COVID-19 were contributed by a second Seattle source. Whole blood was collected in K2EDTA tubes by collaborating institutions according to the institutions' own protocols. For TCRbeta analysis, collaborator samples were shipped as frozen whole blood, as isolated PBMCs, or as DNA extracted from either sample type. CDR1 and CDR2 were assigned from the germline V gene as SNHLY and FYNNEI. Counted from cysteine to phenylalanine, this CDR3 has 13 amino acids. Only the CDR3 DNA is retained, 39 bases long and in frame from the first base. The trim is 8 bases for V and 4 bases for J, with a gap of 9 bases between the germline ends.

The rearrangement combines TRBV2 with TRBJ1-6; matching of 6 bases hints at TRBD1 as the D gene. The sample was peripheral blood. This clonotype originated in a woman aged 45 to 65 who had recovered from COVID-19. The CDR3 loop reads CASQQGYNSPLHF. The nucleotide sequence reads TGTGCCAGCCAACAGGGATATAATTCACCCCTCCACTTT.